What follows describes a single TCR beta chain. Its antigen is undetermined. The data originate from a study of a mutant IDH1 vaccine in newly diagnosed glioma. Study details: Before enrollment, the patients had been treated with radiotherapy alone, temozolomide alone, or both together. Most of them had received both.

Described time point: week 23, last vaccination. The study gave 300 ug of mutant IDH1 20-mer peptide per vaccine dose, with topical imiquimod. The donors had new WHO grade 3 or 4 astrocytomas; these were IDH1-mutant and ATRX-lost. TCRdb's table, derived via immunoSEQ multiplex PCR, lists solely in-frame clones and lacks some. Of about 44,000 clones in the sample, less than 95% were seen once. The TCR was taken from a man aged 45-60 years with glioma. The source was PBMCs, collected from a glioma patient whose treatment included an IDH1 peptide vaccine.

The CDR3 DNA reads TGTGCCAGCAGCTCCCTGGCGCGGGAGGTATACAATGAGCAGTTCTTC. Protein sequence: CASSSLAREVYNEQFF. This sequence joins TRBV7-8 and TRBJ2-1; 8 positions match TRBD2. Losses at the gene ends were 4 bases for V and 4 bases for J; bases not matched to a gene: 9. The CDR3 extends over 16 amino acids. CDR1 and CDR2 from the germline V gene are SGHVS and FQNEAQ.